The T cell receptor (beta chain) described here comes from a study of radiation and T cells in renal cell carcinoma. The method was immunoSEQ multiplex PCR; TCRdb's version includes in-frame clones alone and lacks a portion of them. Of some 120,000 clones listed, roughly 91% were seen once; the top ten hold 5.5% to 6.5%. This sample's time point: blood 2 weeks post-SBRT. Treatment here: 15 Gy SBRT to primary tumor, nephrectomy 4 weeks later. The CDR3 is 14 residues long. V gave up 6 bases and J gave up 0 bases, with 10 bases separating them. Germline V gene sequence: CDR1 MNHEY, CDR2 SVGAGI. The clonotype comes from a woman between 65 and 79 years old with renal cell carcinoma. Sample: blood, taken from a patient whose treatment included radiotherapy and nephrectomy. The rearrangement links TRBV6-5 to TRBJ2-3; D gene unclear. The CDR3 DNA reads TGTGCCAGCAGGAAGACATTTAGCACAGATACGCAGTATTTT. This gives the protein CASRKTFSTDTQYF.